The 19 T cell receptor beta chains reported below all come from one sample, sequenced in a study of blood T cells in healthy people across ages. For the second PCR, which ran for 7 to 11 cycles, a sample-barcoded 5' primer and a J-beta primer mix were used. TCRdb itself ran the 5' RACE reads through MiXCR, one entry per CDR3 protein. The sample records 700,000 or so distinct CDR3 sequences, 35% to 50% being singletons. Specimen: blood. These receptors came from an elderly man in good health.

In this sample, this clonotype turned up a few times. The J gene is TRBJ1-2, the V gene TRBV2; TRBD1 matches 7 bases. The V gene end was trimmed by 6 bases and the J gene end by 4 bases; junction bases not matched to a gene: 8. From germline, CDR1 is SNHLY and CDR2 FYNNEI. This CDR3 has 14 amino acids. CDR3 bases: TGTGCCAGCAGCCCCGGGACAGAGGTCTATGGCTACACCTTC. It specifies CASSPGTEVYGYTF.

The rearrangement links TRBV6-2 or TRBV6-3 to TRBJ2-6, with D unresolved. The CDR3 length is 16 residues. Looked up from germline, CDR1 is MNHEY and CDR2 is SVGEGT. The germline V and J ends were trimmed by 7 bases and 0 bases, with 13 bases remaining between them. CDR3 loop: CASKTKGNSGANVLTF. CDR3 sequence (DNA): TGTGCCAGCAAAACAAAGGGTAACTCTGGGGCCAACGTCCTGACTTTC.

This clonotype was detected many times. The gene calls are TRBV10-3 and TRBJ1-5; tentative D call: TRBD1 (5 bases). Trimming removed 7 bases from V and 2 bases from J, with 12 bases in between. Germline values: CDR1 ENHRY, CDR2 SYGVKD. The CDR3 has 14 residues. The CDR3 is CAIKAVGGNQPQHF. The CDR3 nucleotides are TGTGCCATCAAGGCCGTAGGGGGCAATCAGCCCCAGCATTTT.

This clonotype was seen only a few times. The J gene is TRBJ1-2, the V gene TRBV4-1, with D uncertain. The CDR3 runs to 14 residues. CDR1 is MGHRA, CDR2 YSYEKL, per germline. The V gene lost 4 bases and the J gene lost 4 bases, with 13 bases spanning the gap. CDR3 sequence reads: CASSPETNAYGYTF. The CDR3 DNA follows: TGCGCCAGCAGCCCGGAGACAAACGCCTATGGCTACACCTTC.

This clonotype has just a few counts. V gene TRBV20-1 combines with J gene TRBJ2-7; 7 nucleotides agree with TRBD2. Per germline, CDR1 DFQATT and CDR2 SNEGSKA (reference sequence). V lost 1 base and J lost 5; bases outside the gene matches: 14. The CDR3 contains 16 residues. The CDR3 bases are TGCAGTGCTAGAGCTCTTTTGGGAGGGTCTGCGGACGAGCAGTACTTC. Translated, it gives CSARALLGGSADEQYF.

The CDR3 DNA reads as TGTGCCAGCAGCTTGACAGGGGGCCTTAGGGACTACGAGCAGTACTTC. This translates into CASSLTGGLRDYEQYF. This chain joins TRBV5-6 and TRBJ2-7, with 9 positions matching TRBD1. Unmatched junction bases numbered 8, after V lost 1 base and J lost 3 bases. CDR1 is SGHDT, CDR2 YYEEEE, per germline. The CDR3 sequence is 16 residues long.

This clonotype was seen only a few times. The rearrangement links TRBV29-1 to TRBJ2-3; possible D gene TRBD1, 5 bases. Germline loops: CDR1 SQVTM, CDR2 ANQGSEA. The V end was cut by 1 base, the J end by 7 bases, with 12 bases between. The length of the CDR3 is 13 residues. The CDR3 protein is CSVEAGYLYTQYF. Here the CDR3 DNA reads TGCAGCGTTGAAGCAGGGTATCTTTATACGCAGTATTTT.

This clonotype appeared a few times. This sequence joins TRBV6-2 or TRBV6-3 and TRBJ1-2; 9 bases line up with TRBD1. CDR3 length equals 14 residues. Trimming at V came to 10 bases and at J to 3 bases, leaving 9 bases not matched to a gene. Germline-derived CDR1 and CDR2 are MNHEY and SVGEGT. This CDR3 reads CATARGQGYYGYTF. In DNA form, the CDR3 reads TGTGCCACCGCTCGGGGACAGGGATACTATGGCTACACCTTC.

CDR3 coding DNA: TGTGCCAGCAGTGAATGGGAAGCTAATGAAAAACTGTTTTTT. Translating gives CASSEWEANEKLFF. The J gene is TRBJ1-4, the V gene TRBV25-1, with D hard to call. The V gene's germline CDR1 is MGHDK and CDR2 SYGVNS. The CDR3 has 14 amino acids. Trimming cost V 1 base and J 3 bases, with 6 bases left between them.

This clonotype was counted a few times. The chain has TRBV27 and TRBJ2-7; TRBD2 matches at 12 bases. The CDR3 consists of 18 residues. Looked up from germline, CDR1 is MNHEY and CDR2 is SMNVEV (reference sequence). The V gene end was trimmed by 5 bases and the J gene end by 4 bases; junction bases not matched to a gene: 15. CDR3 loop: CASSPQRASGRAVYEQYF. The CDR3 bases are TGTGCCAGCAGTCCACAAAGGGCTAGCGGGAGGGCCGTTTACGAGCAGTACTTC.

About this clonotype: This may stem from a read error, because a much larger clone lies one nucleotide away. The chain carries TRBV11-3 and TRBJ2-4, with D possibly TRBD1 on 5 matching bases. The end of the DNA is better explained by TRBJ2-7, so the J call may be wrong. Germline V gives CDR1 SGHNT, CDR2 YENEEA. CDR3 length: 13 amino acids. In DNA form, the CDR3 reads TGTGCCAGCAGCTTAGGACAGAAATACGAGCAGTACTTC. Translation: CASSLGQKYEQYF.

Remarks on this clonotype: A clone one base away is much larger, so this may be a read error. The rearrangement joins TRBV5-1 to TRBJ2-7; D could derive from TRBD1 or TRBD2 (7 bases each). Germline V gene sequence: CDR1 SGHRS, CDR2 YFSETQ. This CDR3 has 13 amino acids. Trimming removed 4 bases from V and 6 bases from J, with 14 bases in between. The CDR3 nucleotides read TGCGCCAGCAGCAGCGGGACAGCAAGCGAGCAGTACTTC. Protein product: CASSSGTASEQYF.

Notes on this clonotype: Being one base from a much bigger clone, this may be a read error. V usage is TRBV7-2 and J usage is TRBJ2-3; the D gene is possibly TRBD2 (5 bases). V lost 2 bases, J lost 4 bases, and 16 bases lay in between. The CDR3 has 16 residues. CDR1 is SGHTA, CDR2 FQGNSA, per germline. CDR3 protein: CASSLSGGRAADTQYF. DNA of the CDR3: TGTGCCAGCAGCTTAAGCGGCGGGCGGGCCGCAGATACGCAGTATTTT.

The chain recombines TRBV5-1 with TRBJ2-4; 7 bases align to TRBD1. The J call could be wrong; TRBJ2-7 is a better fit for the DNA end. The CDR3 totals 14 residues. Per germline, CDR1 SGHRS and CDR2 YFSETQ. Written as DNA, the CDR3 is TGCGCCAGCAGCGCCTCGGGACAGCTTTACGAGCAGTACTTC. This codes for CASSASGQLYEQYF.

This chain connects TRBV29-1 to TRBJ1-5; weak D call: TRBD1 (6 bases). Trimming shortened V by 6 bases and J by 9 bases, and 18 bases separated the two germline ends. This CDR3 has 13 amino acids. CDR1 is SQVTM, CDR2 ANQGSEA, per germline. The CDR3 nucleotides are TGCAGCGTCGGCGCGCACGAGGGGGGGCCCCAGCATTTT. Translating gives CSVGAHEGGPQHF.

The rearrangement links TRBV2 to TRBJ2-7; D remains unclear. Trimming took 3 bases from V and 4 from J, leaving 10 bases between them. CDR3 length: 13 residues. Germline-derived CDR1 and CDR2 are SNHLY and FYNNEI. The CDR3 DNA is TGTGCCAGCAGTGATACTGTAGGATACGAGCAGTACTTC. It is translated as CASSDTVGYEQYF.

The chain recombines TRBV12-3 or TRBV12-4 with TRBJ2-1, with 9 bases that match TRBD2. The trim removed 5 bases at V and 3 bases at J, leaving 8 bases unmatched. This CDR3 spans 16 amino acids. The CDR3: CASSILAGAGYNEQFF. As DNA, the CDR3 is TGTGCCAGCAGTATATTAGCGGGAGCCGGCTACAATGAGCAGTTCTTC.

This clonotype was found a few times. J is TRBJ1-1 and V is TRBV20-1, with TRBD1 as a possible D gene (5 bases). V gave up 3 bases and J gave up 5 bases, with 13 bases separating them. The CDR3 contains 13 residues. The V gene's germline CDR1 is DFQATT and CDR2 SNEGSKA (reference sequence). The CDR3 loop reads CSASFVGGTEAFF. CDR3 nucleotide sequence: TGCAGTGCTAGTTTCGTCGGGGGAACTGAAGCTTTCTTT.

This chain links TRBV24-1 with TRBJ2-1; 11 bases match TRBD2. The tail of the sequence fits TRBJ2-7 better, so the J call may be wrong. The CDR3 length is 17 residues. Germline-derived CDR1 and CDR2 are KGHDR and SFDVKD. The CDR3 nucleotides are TGTGCCACCAGTGACCAGAGGACTAGCGGGCACTACAATGAGCAGTACTTC. It specifies CATSDQRTSGHYNEQYF.